These T cell receptor beta chains were read from a single sample in a study of blood T cell repertoires in COVID-19. Clones were sequenced by immunoSEQ multiplex PCR, and TCRdb holds only the in-frame ones, with some missing. The sample consists of 67,000 or so clones, roughly 80% of them appearing once. Material: peripheral blood. These receptors were obtained from a man in his sixties or seventies with acute or convalescent COVID-19. Both conserved end residues are part of each CDR3.

V,J,CDR3
TRBV24-1,TRBJ2-7,CATSSASGITYEQYF
TRBV7-9,TRBJ2-7,CASRPTSVAGYEQYF
TRBV7-8,TRBJ1-5,CASSSEGPPNQPQHF
TRBV9,TRBJ1-1,CASKGSTDTEAFF
TRBV30,TRBJ2-1,CAWSSGAAYNEQFF
TRBV19,TRBJ1-5,CASRRPGGPNQPQHF
TRBV27,TRBJ2-7,CASSLDGTGGFEQYF
TRBV15,TRBJ2-2,CATSRGGANTGELFF
TRBV12-5,TRBJ2-2,CASGFFTGPGELFF
TRBV7-2,TRBJ2-7,CASSPTSGSSYEQYF